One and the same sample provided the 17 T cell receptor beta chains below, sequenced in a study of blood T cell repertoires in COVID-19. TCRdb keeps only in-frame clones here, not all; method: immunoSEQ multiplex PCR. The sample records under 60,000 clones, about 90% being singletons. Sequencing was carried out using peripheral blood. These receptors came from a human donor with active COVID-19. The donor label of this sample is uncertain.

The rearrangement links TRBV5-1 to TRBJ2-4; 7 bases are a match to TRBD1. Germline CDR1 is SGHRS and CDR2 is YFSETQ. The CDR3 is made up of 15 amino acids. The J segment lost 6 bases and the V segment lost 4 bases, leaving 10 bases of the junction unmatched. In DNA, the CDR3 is TGCGCCAGCAGCAACCGGGACAGCTATGTAAACATTCAGTACTTC. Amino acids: CASSNRDSYVNIQYF.

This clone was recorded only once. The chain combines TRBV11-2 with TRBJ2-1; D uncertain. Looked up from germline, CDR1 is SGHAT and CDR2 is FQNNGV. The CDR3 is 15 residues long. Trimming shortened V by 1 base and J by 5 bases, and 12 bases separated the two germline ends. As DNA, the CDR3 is TGTGCCAGCAGCTTAGGGGCAGATTATAACAATGAGCAGTTCTTC. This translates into CASSLGADYNNEQFF.

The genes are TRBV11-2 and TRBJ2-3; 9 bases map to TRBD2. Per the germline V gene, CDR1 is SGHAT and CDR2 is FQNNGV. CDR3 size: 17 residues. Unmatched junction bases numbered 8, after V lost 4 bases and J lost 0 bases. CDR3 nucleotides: TGTGCCAGCAGCTCGTTACCCACTAGCGGGAGCACAGATACGCAGTATTTT. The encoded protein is CASSSLPTSGSTDTQYF.

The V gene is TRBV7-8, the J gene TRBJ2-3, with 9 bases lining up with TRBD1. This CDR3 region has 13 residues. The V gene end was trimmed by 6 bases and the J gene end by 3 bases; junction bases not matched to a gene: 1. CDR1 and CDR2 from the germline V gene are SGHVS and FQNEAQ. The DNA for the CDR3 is TGTGCCAGCAGAGACAGGGGGACAGATACGCAGTATTTT. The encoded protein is CASRDRGTDTQYF.

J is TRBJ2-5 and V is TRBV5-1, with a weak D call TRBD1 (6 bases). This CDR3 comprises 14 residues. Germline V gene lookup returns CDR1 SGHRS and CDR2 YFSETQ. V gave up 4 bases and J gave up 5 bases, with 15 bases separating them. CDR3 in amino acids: CASSQGQIGETQYF. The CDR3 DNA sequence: TGCGCCAGCAGCCAGGGACAAATAGGGGAGACCCAGTACTTC.

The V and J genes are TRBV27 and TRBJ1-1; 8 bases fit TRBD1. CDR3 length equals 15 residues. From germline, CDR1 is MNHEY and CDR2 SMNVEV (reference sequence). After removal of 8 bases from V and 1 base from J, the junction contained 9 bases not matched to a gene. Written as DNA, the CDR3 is TGTGCCAGCGGATTCGTCGGGACAGGGAACACTGAAGCTTTCTTT. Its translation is CASGFVGTGNTEAFF.

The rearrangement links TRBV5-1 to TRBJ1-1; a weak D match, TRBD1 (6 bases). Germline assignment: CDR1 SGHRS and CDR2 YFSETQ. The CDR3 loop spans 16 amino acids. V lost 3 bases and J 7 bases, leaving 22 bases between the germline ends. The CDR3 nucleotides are TGCGCCAGCAGCTCATTGGGGGTTACAGGGAAAAATGAAGCTTTCTTT. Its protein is CASSSLGVTGKNEAFF.

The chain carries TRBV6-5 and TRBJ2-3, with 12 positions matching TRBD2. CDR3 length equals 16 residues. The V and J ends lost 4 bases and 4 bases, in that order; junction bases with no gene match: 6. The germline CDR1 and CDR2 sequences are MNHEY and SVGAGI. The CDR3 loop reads CASSSLAGGWADTQYF. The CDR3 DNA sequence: TGTGCCAGCAGTTCCCTAGCGGGAGGGTGGGCAGATACGCAGTATTTT.

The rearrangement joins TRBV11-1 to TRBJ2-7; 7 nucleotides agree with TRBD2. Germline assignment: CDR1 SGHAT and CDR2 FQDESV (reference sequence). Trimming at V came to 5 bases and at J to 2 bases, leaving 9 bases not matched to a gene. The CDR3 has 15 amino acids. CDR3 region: CASSRDWAGAYEQYF. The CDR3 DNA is TGTGCCAGCAGCCGCGACTGGGCGGGGGCCTACGAGCAGTACTTC.

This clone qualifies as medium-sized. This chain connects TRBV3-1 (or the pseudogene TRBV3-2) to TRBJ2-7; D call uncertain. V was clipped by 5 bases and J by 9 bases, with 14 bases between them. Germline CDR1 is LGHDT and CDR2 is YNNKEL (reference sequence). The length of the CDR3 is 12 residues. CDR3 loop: CASSDRGLAQYF. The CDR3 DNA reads TGTGCCAGCAGCGATCGTGGGTTAGCGCAGTACTTC.

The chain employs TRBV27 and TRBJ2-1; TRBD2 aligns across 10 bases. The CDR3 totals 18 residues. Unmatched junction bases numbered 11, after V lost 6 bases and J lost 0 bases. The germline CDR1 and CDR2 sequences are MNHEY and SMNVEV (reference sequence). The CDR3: CASSRLAGGVASYNEQFF. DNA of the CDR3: TGTGCCAGCAGCAGACTAGCGGGTGGGGTAGCCTCCTACAATGAGCAGTTCTTC.

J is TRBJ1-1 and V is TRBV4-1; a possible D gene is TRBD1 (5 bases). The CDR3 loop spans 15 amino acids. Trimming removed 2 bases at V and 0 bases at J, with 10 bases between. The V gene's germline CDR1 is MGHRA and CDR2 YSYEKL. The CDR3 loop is CASSQQGLMNTEAFF. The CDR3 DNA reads TGCGCCAGCAGCCAACAGGGACTCATGAACACTGAAGCTTTCTTT.

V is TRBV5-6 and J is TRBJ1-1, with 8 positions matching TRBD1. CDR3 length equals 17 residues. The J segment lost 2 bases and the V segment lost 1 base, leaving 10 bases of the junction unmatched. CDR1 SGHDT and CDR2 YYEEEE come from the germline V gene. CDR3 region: CASSLWSGGVINTEAFF. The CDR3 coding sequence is TGTGCCAGCAGCTTGTGGTCAGGGGGCGTGATTAACACTGAAGCTTTCTTT.

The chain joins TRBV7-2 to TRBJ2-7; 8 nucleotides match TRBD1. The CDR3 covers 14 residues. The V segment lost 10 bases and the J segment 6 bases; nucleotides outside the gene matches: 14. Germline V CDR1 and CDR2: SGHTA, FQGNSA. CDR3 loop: CATTAGDRLGEQYF. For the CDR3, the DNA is TGTGCCACCACGGCCGGGGACAGGCTTGGCGAGCAGTACTTC.

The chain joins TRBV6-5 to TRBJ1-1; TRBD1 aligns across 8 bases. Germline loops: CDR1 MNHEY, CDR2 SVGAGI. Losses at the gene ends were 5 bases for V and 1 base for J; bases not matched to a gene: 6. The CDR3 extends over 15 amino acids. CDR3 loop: CASSPPGTGNTEAFF. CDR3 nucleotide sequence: TGTGCCAGCAGTCCGCCCGGGACAGGGAACACTGAAGCTTTCTTT.

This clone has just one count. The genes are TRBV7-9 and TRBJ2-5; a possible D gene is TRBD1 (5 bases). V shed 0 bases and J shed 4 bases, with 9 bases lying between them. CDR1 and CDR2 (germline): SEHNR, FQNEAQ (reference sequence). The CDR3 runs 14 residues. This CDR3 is CASSLARTRETQYF. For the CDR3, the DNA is TGTGCCAGCAGCTTAGCGCGGACAAGAGAGACCCAGTACTTC.

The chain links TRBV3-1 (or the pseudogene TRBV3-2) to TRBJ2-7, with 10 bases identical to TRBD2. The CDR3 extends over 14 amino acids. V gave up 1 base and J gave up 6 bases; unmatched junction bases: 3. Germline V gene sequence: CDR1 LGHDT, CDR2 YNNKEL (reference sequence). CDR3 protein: CASSQALAGVEQYF. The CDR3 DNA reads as TGTGCCAGCAGCCAAGCTCTAGCGGGGGTCGAGCAGTACTTC.